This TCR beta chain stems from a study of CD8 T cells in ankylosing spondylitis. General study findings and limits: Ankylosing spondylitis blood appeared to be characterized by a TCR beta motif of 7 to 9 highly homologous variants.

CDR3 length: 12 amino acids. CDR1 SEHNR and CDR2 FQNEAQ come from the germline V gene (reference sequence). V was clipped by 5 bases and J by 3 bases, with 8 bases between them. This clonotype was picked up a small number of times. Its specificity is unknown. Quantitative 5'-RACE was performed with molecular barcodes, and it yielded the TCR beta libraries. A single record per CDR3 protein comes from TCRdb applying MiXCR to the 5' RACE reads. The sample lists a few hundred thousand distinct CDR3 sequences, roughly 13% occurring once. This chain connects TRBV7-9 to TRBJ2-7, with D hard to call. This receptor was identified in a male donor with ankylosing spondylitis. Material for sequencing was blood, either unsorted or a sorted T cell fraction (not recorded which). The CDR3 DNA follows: TGTGCCAGCAGCAGGTTACGCTACGAGCAGTACTTC. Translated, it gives CASSRLRYEQYF.